The rows below give T cell receptor beta chains drawn from one sample of a study of control samples from healthy donors and cancer patients. The assay was immunoSEQ multiplex PCR, and TCRdb's table has in-frame clones only and misses some. The sample records roughly 20,000 clones, roughly 80% being singletons. Sequencing was carried out using PBMCs. Receptors were obtained from an older man with head and neck cancer. Both conserved end residues are part of each CDR3. D genes are given only for firm matches. Clone size appears in some rows only: once, few, many, or a class for an expanded clone.

d_call j_call v_call clone_size cdr3_aa cdr3_nt
TRBD1 TRBJ2-2 TRBV27 - CASSLSGQAGELFF TGTGCCAGCAGTTTATCGGGACAGGCCGGGGAGCTGTTTTTT
- TRBJ1-1 TRBV28 - CASRPLATGGTEAFF TGTGCCAGCAGACCCCTGGCCACGGGCGGCACTGAAGCTTTCTTT
- TRBJ2-1 TRBV11-3 few CASSFAEGHSYNEQFF TGTGCCAGCAGCTTTGCGGAGGGCCACTCCTACAATGAGCAGTTCTTC
- TRBJ1-6 TRBV5-1 - CASSVTGNSPLHF TGCGCCAGCAGTGTAACCGGTAATTCACCCCTCCACTTT
- TRBJ2-4 TRBV10-3 - CAISESIESKNIQYF TGTGCCATCAGTGAGTCGATTGAAAGCAAAAACATTCAGTACTTC
- TRBJ2-7 TRBV29-1 - CSARTDYEQYF TGCAGCGCCCGGACAGACTACGAGCAGTACTTC
- TRBJ1-2 TRBV7-8 - CASSPSFPNYGYTF TGTGCCAGCAGCCCAAGCTTTCCGAACTATGGCTACACCTTC
TRBD1 TRBJ2-5 TRBV11-1 once CASSHRDRDRGETQYF TGTGCCAGCAGCCACCGGGACAGGGATCGGGGAGAGACCCAGTACTTC
- TRBJ2-1 TRBV2 - CASTYNNEQFF TGTGCCAGCACGTATAACAATGAGCAGTTCTTC
- TRBJ2-4 TRBV7-9 - CASSPEGGGKNIQYF TGTGCCAGCAGCCCCGAGGGGGGTGGCAAAAACATTCAGTACTTC
TRBD1 TRBJ2-5 TRBV7-9 - CASSPRTGGLKETQYF TGTGCCAGCAGCCCCCGGACAGGGGGCTTGAAGGAGACCCAGTACTTC
TRBD1 TRBJ2-1 TRBV2 once CASMTGTGPIDEQFF TGTGCCAGCATGACCGGGACAGGCCCTATAGATGAGCAGTTCTTC
TRBD2 TRBJ2-3 TRBV2 - CASSGTSGFSTDTQYF TGTGCCAGCAGCGGGACTAGCGGGTTTAGCACAGATACGCAGTATTTT
- TRBJ2-7 TRBV4-1 - CASSQEEQGGYEQYF TGCGCCAGCAGCCAAGAAGAACAGGGTGGATACGAGCAGTACTTC
- TRBJ2-3 TRBV4-3 - CASSQEQVADTQYF TGCGCCAGCAGCCAAGAACAGGTGGCAGATACGCAGTATTTT
TRBD1 TRBJ1-1 TRBV6-5 - CASSRQGGGLTEAFF TGTGCCAGCTCTAGGCAGGGGGGGGGCCTAACTGAAGCTTTCTTT
- TRBJ1-1 TRBV12-3/TRBV12-4 - CASSFRAEAFF TGTGCCAGCAGTTTCCGTGCTGAAGCTTTCTTT
- TRBJ2-7 TRBV5-4 - CASSPYSSSYEQYF TGTGCCAGCAGCCCCTACTCCAGCTCCTACGAGCAGTACTTC
- TRBJ1-5 TRBV24-1 - CATSEGNNQPQHF TGTGCCACCAGTGAGGGAAACAATCAGCCCCAGCATTTT
TRBD1 TRBJ1-3 TRBV9 few CASTEDRAGNTIYF TGTGCCAGCACCGAGGACAGGGCTGGAAACACCATATATTTT
- TRBJ2-1 TRBV19 few CASSIQTGQSSYNEQFF TGTGCCAGTAGTATTCAAACGGGACAAAGCTCCTACAATGAGCAGTTCTTC
- TRBJ2-1 TRBV7-9 - CASSFGGSYNEQFF TGTGCCAGCAGCTTTGGCGGCTCCTACAATGAGCAGTTCTTC
- TRBJ2-3 TRBV11-2 - CASSFNWAANVTDTQYF TGTGCCAGCAGCTTCAACTGGGCCGCAAATGTCACAGATACGCAGTATTTT
- TRBJ2-7 TRBV29-1 - CSVRTNYYEQYF TGCAGCGTTAGGACGAATTACTACGAGCAGTACTTC
- TRBJ1-3 TRBV5-4 - CASSLAFPGSVNTIYF TGTGCCAGCAGCTTGGCCTTTCCTGGGTCCGTAAACACCATATATTTT
TRBD1 TRBJ1-2 TRBV7-3 - CASSSGTGYNDGYTF TGTGCCAGCAGCTCCGGGACAGGGTATAATGATGGCTACACCTTC
- TRBJ2-2 TRBV7-3 - CASSPEWVVTGELFF TGTGCCAGCAGCCCCGAGTGGGTCGTAACCGGGGAGCTGTTTTTT
TRBD1 TRBJ2-7 TRBV19 - CASSIGWGTEHYEQYF TGTGCCAGTAGTATAGGGTGGGGGACAGAGCACTACGAGCAGTACTTC
- TRBJ2-7 TRBV7-9 - CASSLDVGVAAYEQYF TGTGCCAGCAGCTTAGACGTGGGCGTAGCGGCCTACGAGCAGTACTTC
- TRBJ1-2 TRBV5-4 - CASSPEGGYGYTF TGTGCCAGCAGTCCGGAGGGGGGCTATGGCTACACCTTC
- TRBJ2-2 TRBV3-1/TRBV3-2 medium-sized CASSQENRHNGELFF TGTGCCAGCAGCCAAGAGAACAGGCATAACGGGGAGCTGTTTTTT
TRBD1 TRBJ2-1 TRBV20-1 once CSASQRDRGHLEQFF TGCAGTGCTAGTCAACGGGACAGGGGCCACCTTGAGCAGTTCTTC
TRBD1 TRBJ1-1 TRBV18 - CASSRQGTEAFF TGTGCCAGCTCTCGACAGGGGACTGAAGCTTTCTTT
TRBD1 TRBJ1-4 TRBV2 - CASRVWGQGALGEKLFF TGTGCCAGCAGGGTGTGGGGACAGGGCGCACTTGGGGAAAAACTGTTTTTT
TRBD1 TRBJ2-1 TRBV5-1 - CASSSGQGAYEQFF TGCGCCAGCAGCTCCGGACAGGGGGCATATGAGCAGTTCTTC
- TRBJ1-5 TRBV19 few CASSIDSSGGLSNQPQHF TGTGCCAGTAGTATAGATTCGAGCGGGGGGCTTAGCAATCAGCCCCAGCATTTT
TRBD1 TRBJ1-2 TRBV5-4 - CASSLGGQVLMGYTF TGTGCCAGCAGTCTGGGGGGACAGGTGCTAATGGGCTACACCTTC
- TRBJ1-6 TRBV4-3 - CASSQTLSSYNLPLHF TGCGCCAGCAGCCAAACACTGAGCTCCTATAATTTACCCCTCCACTTT
- TRBJ2-5 TRBV11-2 - CASSPGESGDETQYF TGTGCCAGCAGCCCCGGGGAGTCGGGGGATGAGACCCAGTACTTC
- TRBJ1-5 TRBV7-8 - CASSPILGENQPQHF TGTGCCAGCAGCCCGATTCTCGGGGAAAATCAGCCCCAGCATTTT
- TRBJ2-7 TRBV7-8 - CASSFGLVAYEQYF TGTGCCAGCAGCTTTGGACTCGTGGCCTACGAGCAGTACTTC
TRBD2 TRBJ2-3 TRBV2 - CASSAPGGRVDTQYF TGTGCCAGCAGTGCGCCGGGGGGGCGGGTGGATACGCAGTATTTT
- TRBJ1-1 TRBV29-1 - CSVEPTSPGRYAFF TGCAGCGTTGAGCCCACATCGCCGGGTAGATACGCTTTCTTT
TRBD1 TRBJ2-5 TRBV19 once CASSIDYRGRETQYF TGTGCCAGTAGTATAGACTACAGGGGCCGGGAGACCCAGTACTTC
- TRBJ2-7 TRBV11-2 - CASSGVGGYEQYF TGTGCCAGCAGCGGGGTTGGAGGCTACGAGCAGTACTTC
TRBD2 TRBJ2-3 TRBV6-6 - CASSLGLAGEGVGDTQYF TGTGCCAGCAGTCTGGGACTAGCGGGAGAGGGGGTAGGAGATACGCAGTATTTT
- TRBJ2-5 TRBV5-1 - CASSPGYQETQYF TGCGCCAGCAGCCCGGGGTACCAAGAGACCCAGTACTTC
- TRBJ2-5 TRBV5-1 - CASSLGGKPQETQYF TGCGCCAGCAGCTTGGGCGGGAAGCCCCAAGAGACCCAGTACTTC
TRBD2 TRBJ2-5 TRBV5-1 - CASSLLVAGGQETQYF TGCGCCAGCAGCTTGTTGGTAGCGGGGGGCCAAGAGACCCAGTACTTC
- TRBJ2-7 TRBV2 once CASGGQIHEQYF TGTGCCAGCGGCGGACAGATCCACGAGCAGTACTTC
- TRBJ1-1 TRBV7-2 - CASSLGQNTEAFF TGTGCCAGCAGCTTAGGACAGAACACTGAAGCTTTCTTT